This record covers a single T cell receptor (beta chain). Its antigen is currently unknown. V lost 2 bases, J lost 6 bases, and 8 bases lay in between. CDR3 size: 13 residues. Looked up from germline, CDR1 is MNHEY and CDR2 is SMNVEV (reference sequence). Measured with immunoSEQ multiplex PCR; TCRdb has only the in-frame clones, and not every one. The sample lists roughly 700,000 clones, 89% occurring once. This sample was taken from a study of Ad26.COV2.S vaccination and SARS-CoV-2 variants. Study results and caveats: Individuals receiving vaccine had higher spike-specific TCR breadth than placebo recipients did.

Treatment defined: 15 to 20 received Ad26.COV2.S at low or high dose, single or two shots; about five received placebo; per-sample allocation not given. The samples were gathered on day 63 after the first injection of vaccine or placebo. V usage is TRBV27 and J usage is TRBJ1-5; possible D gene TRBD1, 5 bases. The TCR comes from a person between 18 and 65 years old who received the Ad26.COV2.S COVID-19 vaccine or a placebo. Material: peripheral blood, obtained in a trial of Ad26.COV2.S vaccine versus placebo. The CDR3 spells CASSLGGVQPQHF. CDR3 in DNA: TGTGCCAGCAGTTTAGGGGGAGTTCAGCCCCAGCATTTT.